The 15 T cell receptor beta chains below all came from one sample that was sequenced in a study of breast tumors, draining lymph nodes, adjacent tissues. Via MiXCR, TCRdb re-called the multiplex PCR reads, giving one row per CDR3 protein. The sample lists around 13,000 distinct CDR3 sequences, roughly 72% occurring once. The material sequenced was tumor-adjacent breast tissue. Source of these receptors: a female donor with breast cancer. Some clones in this sample may be carry-over from other donors' samples.

This chain uses TRBV9 with TRBJ2-1; D may be TRBD1 (5 bases). Germline CDR1 reads SGDLS; CDR2 reads YYNGEE. The CDR3 contains 15 residues. The V end lost 0 bases, the J end lost 1 base, and 8 bases lay between the germline ends. The CDR3 bases are TGTGCCAGCAGCGTAGCTAAGGGGTCCTACAATGAGCAGTTCTTC. Translation gives CASSVAKGSYNEQFF.

This clonotype was observed once. This chain links TRBV5-1 with TRBJ2-3; 9 nucleotides align to TRBD2. V was pared by 4 bases and J by 5 bases, with 8 bases of the junction left unmatched. Per the germline V gene, CDR1 is SGHRS and CDR2 is YFSETQ. This CDR3 comprises 15 residues. CDR3 amino acids: CASSRTSARKDTQYF. As DNA, the CDR3 is TGCGCCAGCAGCCGGACTAGCGCGAGGAAAGATACGCAGTATTTT. Together with reference TRBV5-1 and TRBJ2-3, the CDR3 gives the full variable domain: KAGVTQTPRYLIKTRGQQVTLSCSPISGHRSVSWYQQTPGQGLQFLFEYFSETQRNKGNFPGRFSGRQFSNSRSEMNVSTLELGDSALYLCASSRTSARKDTQYFGPGTRLTVL.

V usage is TRBV15 and J usage is TRBJ2-7, with 8 bases lining up with TRBD2. Germline loops: CDR1 LNHNV, CDR2 YYDKDF (reference sequence). J lost 4 bases, V lost 5 bases, and 4 bases had no gene match. The CDR3 has 13 amino acids. For the CDR3, the DNA is TGTGCCACCAGCCTCAAGCGGGGGTACGAGCAGTACTTC. This sequence encodes CATSLKRGYEQYF.

J is TRBJ2-1 and V is TRBV10-3; a possible D gene is TRBD1 (6 bases). With 10 bases removed from V and 5 bases from J, the gap between germline ends came to 15 bases. Germline loops: CDR1 ENHRY, CDR2 SYGVKD. This CDR3 is built from 13 residues. The CDR3 sequence is CASRDTRHNEQFF. CDR3 nucleotide sequence: TGTGCCAGCCGGGACACAAGACACAATGAGCAGTTCTTC.

This clonotype is labeled medium-sized. This sequence joins TRBV10-3 and TRBJ2-7; D is ambiguous. Germline lookup yields CDR1 ENHRY and CDR2 SYGVKD. This CDR3 has 14 residues. The V and J ends lost 2 bases and 5 bases respectively, with 13 bases between them. The CDR3 DNA sequence: TGTGCCATCAGTGAGCATGGGTTCTCGGACGAGCAGTACTTC. This gives the protein CAISEHGFSDEQYF.

The chain joins TRBV7-2 to TRBJ2-1; TRBD1 is a possible D gene (7 bases). Trimming cost V 5 bases and J 3 bases, with 11 bases left between them. CDR1 is SGHTA, CDR2 FQGNSA, per germline. This CDR3 contains 14 residues. CDR3 protein: CASSQGGSYNEQFF. DNA of the CDR3: TGTGCCAGCAGCCAGGGGGGCAGCTACAATGAGCAGTTCTTC.

The chain recombines TRBV6-1 with TRBJ2-1; TRBD2 might be the D (5 bases). V was trimmed by 0 bases and J by 14 bases, leaving 11 bases between them. The CDR3 loop spans 12 amino acids. Germline CDR1 reads MNHNS; CDR2 reads SASEGT. The CDR3 DNA follows: TGTGCCAGCAGTGAAGCGCCAGTAGCGAAGTTCTTC. This sequence encodes CASSEAPVAKFF.

Ten or more counts support this clonotype. The CDR3 loop reads CASSRREVNEQFF. CDR3 in DNA: TGTGCCAGTTCACGACGGGAGGTCAATGAGCAGTTCTTC. The V call is TRBV19, the J call TRBJ2-1, with TRBD2 matching 7 bases. In germline, CDR1 is LNHDA, CDR2 SQIVND (reference sequence). CDR3 length: 13 amino acids. J gave up 6 bases and V 8 bases, and 7 bases lay outside the gene matches.

This clonotype was found many times. This chain connects TRBV14 to TRBJ2-3; 10 bases line up with TRBD1. The V and J ends lost 6 bases and 3 bases, in that order; junction bases with no gene match: 6. The CDR3 is made up of 15 amino acids. Germline assignment: CDR1 SGHDN and CDR2 FVKESK. CDR3 bases: TGTGCCAGCAGTCCCCGGGACAGGGGAACAGATACGCAGTATTTT. It codes for CASSPRDRGTDTQYF.

The rearrangement links TRBV5-1 to TRBJ2-3; 8 nucleotides agree with TRBD2. Germline trimming cut 3 bases from V and 5 bases from J; bases unmatched to any gene: 8. This CDR3 contains 15 residues. Per germline, CDR1 SGHRS and CDR2 YFSETQ. DNA of the CDR3: TGCGCCAGCAGCTCCGGGAGGGCCTTTGAAGATACGCAGTATTTT. Its translation is CASSSGRAFEDTQYF.

The chain combines TRBV12-3 or TRBV12-4 with TRBJ1-6, with 9 nucleotides matching TRBD1. CDR3 length: 14 amino acids. V dropped 6 bases and J dropped 8; count of bases not matched to a gene: 5. The CDR3 is CASSRQGGDSPLHF. The DNA for the CDR3 is TGTGCCAGCAGCCGACAGGGGGGTGATTCACCCCTCCACTTT.

The chain carries TRBV6-2 or TRBV6-3 and TRBJ2-7; 9 nucleotides match TRBD2. Per the germline V gene, CDR1 is MNHEY and CDR2 is SVGEGT. V gave up 6 bases and J gave up 8 bases; unmatched junction bases: 8. CDR3 length: 13 residues. CDR3 in DNA: TGTGCCAGCAGATCGGCAGGGACTAGCCAGCAGTACTTC. Amino acid sequence: CASRSAGTSQQYF.

This clonotype was detected only once. The V and J genes are TRBV27 and TRBJ2-7, with D maybe TRBD1 (6 bases). V lost 5 bases and J 3 bases, leaving 11 bases between the germline ends. The CDR3 runs 13 residues. Per the germline V gene, CDR1 is MNHEY and CDR2 is SMNVEV (reference sequence). The CDR3 loop is CASSLQQGYEQYF. In DNA, the CDR3 is TGTGCCAGCAGTCTCCAACAGGGCTACGAGCAGTACTTC.

The chain carries TRBV11-3 and TRBJ2-7; 11 bases line up with TRBD2. The V gene's germline CDR1 is SGHNT and CDR2 YENEEA. V lost 0 bases, J lost 2 bases, and 3 bases stayed unmatched. The CDR3 covers 16 residues. CDR3 DNA: TGTGCCAGCAGCTTAGATTCGACTAGCGGGGCCTACGAGCAGTACTTC. Amino acid sequence: CASSLDSTSGAYEQYF.

The chain carries TRBV19 and TRBJ2-7, with 10 bases lining up with TRBD2. V shed 4 bases, J shed 5 bases, and the junction held 11 bases outside the gene matches. This CDR3 has 16 amino acids. In germline, CDR1 is LNHDA, CDR2 SQIVND (reference sequence). CDR3 DNA sequence: TGTGCCAGTAGTAGAACTAGCGGGACCCCCGGGAACGAGCAGTACTTC. Its protein product is CASSRTSGTPGNEQYF.